The rows below give T cell receptor beta chains drawn from one sample of a study of shared clonotypes between healthy human individuals. Using immunoSEQ multiplex PCR, the repertoire was profiled, and TCRdb retains in-frame clones only, with some absent. The sample holds around 1.9 million clones, 85% to 95% seen once. Sequenced sample: naive CD8+ T cells from PBMCs. The receptors originated from a man between 18 and 29 years old in good health. Some clones in this sample may be carry-over from other donors' samples. Each CDR3 is given with its conserved first and last residue. The order of the fields is clone size, J gene, V gene, D gene, CDR3 DNA, CDR3 protein. The D gene is left open where the match is weak. Clone size is not always given. Where it is, it says once, few, many or a class for expanded clones.

abundance: .; j_gene: TRBJ1-1; v_gene: TRBV5-4; d_gene: .; CDR3nt: TGTGCCAGCAGCCCGATGGGACACCTGAACACTGAAGCTTTCTTT; CDR3aa: CASSPMGHLNTEAFF
abundance: .; j_gene: TRBJ2-7; v_gene: TRBV11-3; d_gene: TRBD1; CDR3nt: TGTGCCAGCAGCCCCCGGTCAGGGGGTAACGAGCAGTACTTC; CDR3aa: CASSPRSGGNEQYF
abundance: .; j_gene: TRBJ2-5; v_gene: TRBV10-1; d_gene: .; CDR3nt: TGCGCCAGCAGTGAGGGGAGGCAAGAGACCCAGTACTTC; CDR3aa: CASSEGRQETQYF
abundance: .; j_gene: TRBJ2-2; v_gene: TRBV7-9; d_gene: .; CDR3nt: TGTGCCAGCAGCTCGGCAAGGGGGTTGATGACCGGGGAGCTGTTTTTT; CDR3aa: CASSSARGLMTGELFF
abundance: .; j_gene: TRBJ2-1; v_gene: TRBV7-9; d_gene: .; CDR3nt: TGTGCCAGCAGCGACCGCACCACAGGAAGCTCCTACAATGAGCAGTTCTTC; CDR3aa: CASSDRTTGSSYNEQFF
abundance: .; j_gene: TRBJ2-2; v_gene: TRBV6-6; d_gene: TRBD1; CDR3nt: TGTGCCAGCAGCGCCCGTGGGACAGAGAACACCGGGGAGCTGTTTTTT; CDR3aa: CASSARGTENTGELFF
abundance: .; j_gene: TRBJ2-7; v_gene: TRBV5-1; d_gene: TRBD2; CDR3nt: TGCGCCAGCAGCTTCCTCGCGGGAGGTACCTACGAGCAGTACTTC; CDR3aa: CASSFLAGGTYEQYF
abundance: .; j_gene: TRBJ2-7; v_gene: TRBV15; d_gene: TRBD1; CDR3nt: TGTGCCACCAGCAGAGGACAGGGGGAACTCTACGAGCAGTACTTC; CDR3aa: CATSRGQGELYEQYF
abundance: .; j_gene: TRBJ2-3; v_gene: TRBV7-6; d_gene: TRBD2; CDR3nt: TGTGCCAGCAGCTTAGTAGCGGGAGGGGGCACAGATACGCAGTATTTT; CDR3aa: CASSLVAGGGTDTQYF
abundance: .; j_gene: TRBJ2-7; v_gene: TRBV7-9; d_gene: .; CDR3nt: TGTGCCAGCAGCTTCGGCCGGGACGGGTACGAGCAGTACTTC; CDR3aa: CASSFGRDGYEQYF
abundance: once; j_gene: TRBJ2-1; v_gene: TRBV5-6; d_gene: .; CDR3nt: TGTGCCAGCAGCTTAGCCAAAGGACTCGGACGGAATGAGCAGTTCTTC; CDR3aa: CASSLAKGLGRNEQFF
abundance: .; j_gene: TRBJ2-4; v_gene: TRBV6-9; d_gene: TRBD2; CDR3nt: TGTGCCAGCAGCCCCCAACACCCTGGACTAGCGGGCATAGCCAAAAACATTCAGTACTTC; CDR3aa: CASSPQHPGLAGIAKNIQYF
abundance: .; j_gene: TRBJ2-1; v_gene: TRBV13; d_gene: .; CDR3nt: TGTGCCAGCAGCCCCGATAGCGGTAGCTCCTACAATGAGCAGTTCTTC; CDR3aa: CASSPDSGSSYNEQFF
abundance: .; j_gene: TRBJ1-2; v_gene: TRBV6-1; d_gene: .; CDR3nt: TGTGCCAGCAGTGAAGCGAGGGGGGGGGCCTATGGCTACACCTTC; CDR3aa: CASSEARGGAYGYTF
abundance: few; j_gene: TRBJ2-2; v_gene: TRBV19; d_gene: TRBD1; CDR3nt: TGTGCCAGTAGTATTCCCAGGGGGTGGACCGGGGAGCTGTTTTTT; CDR3aa: CASSIPRGWTGELFF
abundance: once; j_gene: TRBJ2-2; v_gene: TRBV7-3; d_gene: .; CDR3nt: TGTGCCAGCAGCTTAAACCCGGGATCTGCCACCGGGGAGCTGTTTTTT; CDR3aa: CASSLNPGSATGELFF
abundance: .; j_gene: TRBJ2-7; v_gene: TRBV6-4; d_gene: .; CDR3nt: TGTGCCAGCAGCTGGAATTGGATAGGCGAGCAGTACTTC; CDR3aa: CASSWNWIGEQYF
abundance: .; j_gene: TRBJ2-7; v_gene: TRBV27; d_gene: .; CDR3nt: TGTGCCAGCAGTCCCATTCTCGGGTACGAGCAGTACTTC; CDR3aa: CASSPILGYEQYF
abundance: .; j_gene: TRBJ2-7; v_gene: TRBV5-1; d_gene: .; CDR3nt: TGCGCCAGCAGCACGCGGCAGGGTGCCTACGAGCAGTACTTC; CDR3aa: CASSTRQGAYEQYF
abundance: .; j_gene: TRBJ2-7; v_gene: TRBV6-6; d_gene: TRBD1; CDR3nt: TGTGCCAGCGGGGACAGGGTTACCTACGAGCAGTACTTC; CDR3aa: CASGDRVTYEQYF
abundance: .; j_gene: TRBJ2-3; v_gene: TRBV7-2; d_gene: .; CDR3nt: TGTGCCAGCAGCCCCGTCCGGGTCAGCACAGATACGCAGTATTTT; CDR3aa: CASSPVRVSTDTQYF
abundance: .; j_gene: TRBJ2-3; v_gene: TRBV4-3; d_gene: .; CDR3nt: TGCGCCAGCAGCCAGACGCCGGGGCCCAGGAAGGGAGATACGCAGTATTTT; CDR3aa: CASSQTPGPRKGDTQYF
abundance: once; j_gene: TRBJ1-2; v_gene: TRBV9; d_gene: TRBD1; CDR3nt: TGTGCCAGCAGCCCCTCCGGGACAGGGGGGGCTTACTATGGCTACACCTTC; CDR3aa: CASSPSGTGGAYYGYTF
abundance: .; j_gene: TRBJ1-3; v_gene: TRBV2; d_gene: .; CDR3nt: TGTGCCAGCATGAGGCTCGGGAGCACTAAATCTGGAAACACCATATATTTT; CDR3aa: CASMRLGSTKSGNTIYF
abundance: .; j_gene: TRBJ1-5; v_gene: TRBV7-6; d_gene: .; CDR3nt: TGTGCCAGCAGCCTCCTGGGGGGCGCGGGTCAGCCCCAGCATTTT; CDR3aa: CASSLLGGAGQPQHF
abundance: .; j_gene: TRBJ2-7; v_gene: TRBV7-9; d_gene: .; CDR3nt: TGTGCCAGCAGGAGTGATTATAGCTCCTACGAGCAGTACTTC; CDR3aa: CASRSDYSSYEQYF
abundance: .; j_gene: TRBJ2-2; v_gene: TRBV2; d_gene: .; CDR3nt: TGTGCCAGCAGTGAAAGGGCAGGGAGGGAGCTGTTTTTT; CDR3aa: CASSERAGRELFF
abundance: .; j_gene: TRBJ2-2; v_gene: TRBV29-1; d_gene: .; CDR3nt: TGCAGCGTTCGCCACACCGGGGAGCTGTTTTTT; CDR3aa: CSVRHTGELFF
abundance: once; j_gene: TRBJ2-3; v_gene: TRBV15; d_gene: .; CDR3nt: TGTGCCACCAGCAGACGAATCATCGGTGGCACAGATACGCAGTATTTT; CDR3aa: CATSRRIIGGTDTQYF
abundance: once; j_gene: TRBJ2-1; v_gene: TRBV7-2; d_gene: TRBD2; CDR3nt: TGTGCCAGCAGCTTAACGCCAGGACTAGCGGGAGAGAATGAGCAGTTCTTC; CDR3aa: CASSLTPGLAGENEQFF
abundance: .; j_gene: TRBJ2-7; v_gene: TRBV13; d_gene: TRBD2; CDR3nt: TGTGCCAGCACCATCGGGGGGGCCTACGAGCAGTACTTC; CDR3aa: CASTIGGAYEQYF
abundance: .; j_gene: TRBJ1-4; v_gene: TRBV19; d_gene: TRBD1; CDR3nt: TGTGCCAGTAGTACAGGGGGATATAATGAAAAACTGTTTTTT; CDR3aa: CASSTGGYNEKLFF
abundance: .; j_gene: TRBJ2-1; v_gene: TRBV19; d_gene: TRBD1; CDR3nt: TGTGCCAGTAGTATACAGGGGGCCTCCTACAATGAGCAGTTCTTC; CDR3aa: CASSIQGASYNEQFF
abundance: once; j_gene: TRBJ2-3; v_gene: TRBV19; d_gene: TRBD1; CDR3nt: TGTGCCAGTAGTTCCAGGACAGGGAGCACAGATACGCAGTATTTT; CDR3aa: CASSSRTGSTDTQYF
abundance: .; j_gene: TRBJ1-4; v_gene: TRBV28; d_gene: .; CDR3nt: TGTGCCAGCAGTTTCCCCCCGGGAGTTGAACATGAAAAACTGTTTTTT; CDR3aa: CASSFPPGVEHEKLFF
abundance: .; j_gene: TRBJ2-7; v_gene: TRBV7-8; d_gene: TRBD2; CDR3nt: TGTGCCAGCAGCCCCGCCCCGGTACTAGCGGGAGGAGGTGAGCAGTACTTC; CDR3aa: CASSPAPVLAGGGEQYF
abundance: .; j_gene: TRBJ2-1; v_gene: TRBV7-9; d_gene: .; CDR3nt: TGTGCCAGCAGCTCCAAAGGCGGATCATCCTACAATGAGCAGTTCTTC; CDR3aa: CASSSKGGSSYNEQFF
abundance: once; j_gene: TRBJ1-2; v_gene: TRBV6-6; d_gene: .; CDR3nt: TGTGCCAGCGACGACATTAACTATGGCTACACCTTC; CDR3aa: CASDDINYGYTF
abundance: once; j_gene: TRBJ2-3; v_gene: TRBV7-2; d_gene: TRBD2; CDR3nt: TGTGCCAGCAGCCGGACTAGCGGACTCACAGATACGCAGTATTTT; CDR3aa: CASSRTSGLTDTQYF
abundance: once; j_gene: TRBJ2-3; v_gene: TRBV4-3; d_gene: .; CDR3nt: TGCGCCAGCAGCCAAGACCCTAGGAGCACAGATACGCAGTATTTT; CDR3aa: CASSQDPRSTDTQYF
abundance: .; j_gene: TRBJ2-7; v_gene: TRBV10-1; d_gene: .; CDR3nt: TGCGCCAGCAGCGACAGCTACGAGCAGTACTTC; CDR3aa: CASSDSYEQYF
abundance: .; j_gene: TRBJ2-2; v_gene: TRBV30; d_gene: .; CDR3nt: TGTGCCTGGAGTGTAACACCCCTATGGGGGCGGACCGGGGAGCTGTTTTTT; CDR3aa: CAWSVTPLWGRTGELFF
abundance: .; j_gene: TRBJ2-3; v_gene: TRBV6-5; d_gene: .; CDR3nt: TGTGCCAGCAGTTACTCGATATCCACAGATACGCAGTATTTT; CDR3aa: CASSYSISTDTQYF
abundance: .; j_gene: TRBJ2-2; v_gene: TRBV4-3; d_gene: .; CDR3nt: TGCGCCAGCAGCCAAGATTTGGGCAGGGTTCACACCGGGGAGCTGTTTTTT; CDR3aa: CASSQDLGRVHTGELFF
abundance: .; j_gene: TRBJ1-2; v_gene: TRBV6-5; d_gene: .; CDR3nt: TGTGCCAGCAGTTACACAGCACTCGACAGGAGCTGGGGCTACACCTTC; CDR3aa: CASSYTALDRSWGYTF
abundance: .; j_gene: TRBJ2-1; v_gene: TRBV28; d_gene: .; CDR3nt: TGTGCCAGCAGTTTCTCCCTCGACAATGAGCAGTTCTTC; CDR3aa: CASSFSLDNEQFF
abundance: .; j_gene: TRBJ2-7; v_gene: TRBV9; d_gene: .; CDR3nt: TGTGCCAGCAGCGAAGGCTACGAGCAGTACTTC; CDR3aa: CASSEGYEQYF
abundance: .; j_gene: TRBJ2-5; v_gene: TRBV11-2; d_gene: .; CDR3nt: TGTGCCAGCAGCTCTACATGGGACCAAGAGACCCAGTACTTC; CDR3aa: CASSSTWDQETQYF
abundance: .; j_gene: TRBJ2-1; v_gene: TRBV27; d_gene: TRBD2; CDR3nt: TGTGCCAGCAGCCCAAGGCCGGGACTAGCGGGAGTTCTGTTCTTC; CDR3aa: CASSPRPGLAGVLFF
abundance: .; j_gene: TRBJ1-1; v_gene: TRBV10-3; d_gene: .; CDR3nt: TGTGCCACGGAGCCGGTCATGAACACTGAAGCTTTCTTT; CDR3aa: CATEPVMNTEAFF
abundance: .; j_gene: TRBJ2-3; v_gene: TRBV7-3; d_gene: .; CDR3nt: TGTGCCAGCAGCTTATCGGGCGGAACTAGCACAGATACGCAGTATTTT; CDR3aa: CASSLSGGTSTDTQYF
abundance: .; j_gene: TRBJ2-3; v_gene: TRBV19; d_gene: TRBD1; CDR3nt: TGTGCCAGTAGTCACCGGGACAGGGCTCGGGATACGCAGTATTTT; CDR3aa: CASSHRDRARDTQYF
abundance: .; j_gene: TRBJ2-5; v_gene: TRBV12-5; d_gene: .; CDR3nt: TGTGCTAGTGGTTTGGCGGGATCCCGAAGTGGGGAGACCCAGTACTTC; CDR3aa: CASGLAGSRSGETQYF